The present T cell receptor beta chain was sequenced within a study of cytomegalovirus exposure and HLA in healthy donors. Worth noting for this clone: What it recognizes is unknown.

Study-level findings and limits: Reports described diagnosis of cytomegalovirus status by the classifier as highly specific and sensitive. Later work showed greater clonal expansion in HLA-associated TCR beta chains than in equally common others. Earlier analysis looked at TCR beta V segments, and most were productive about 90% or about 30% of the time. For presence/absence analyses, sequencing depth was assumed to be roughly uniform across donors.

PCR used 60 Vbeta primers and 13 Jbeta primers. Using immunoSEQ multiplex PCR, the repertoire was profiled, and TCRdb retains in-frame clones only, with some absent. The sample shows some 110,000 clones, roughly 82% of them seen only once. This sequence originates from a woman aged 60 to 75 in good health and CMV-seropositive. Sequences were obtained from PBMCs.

The CDR3, as DNA: TGTGCCAGCAGCTTGGGGGGGGATCAGCCCCAGCATTTT. Its translation is CASSLGGDQPQHF. The chain uses TRBV7-8 and TRBJ1-5; possible D gene TRBD1, 5 bases. The V gene's germline CDR1 is SGHVS and CDR2 FQNEAQ. The V end lost 3 bases, the J end lost 5 bases, and 8 bases lay between the germline ends. The CDR3 loop spans 13 amino acids.